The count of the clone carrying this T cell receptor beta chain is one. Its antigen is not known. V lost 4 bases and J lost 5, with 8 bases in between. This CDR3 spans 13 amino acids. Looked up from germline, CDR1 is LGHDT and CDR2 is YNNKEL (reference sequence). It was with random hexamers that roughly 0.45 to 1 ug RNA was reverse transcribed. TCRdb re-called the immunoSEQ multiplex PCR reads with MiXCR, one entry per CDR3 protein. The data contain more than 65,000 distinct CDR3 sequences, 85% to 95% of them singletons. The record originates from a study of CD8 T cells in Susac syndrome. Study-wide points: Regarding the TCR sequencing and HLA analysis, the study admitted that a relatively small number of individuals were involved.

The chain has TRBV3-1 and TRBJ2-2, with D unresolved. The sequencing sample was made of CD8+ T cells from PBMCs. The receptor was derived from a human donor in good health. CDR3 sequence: CASSPLSTGELFF. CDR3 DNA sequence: TGTGCCAGCAGCCCGCTTTCGACCGGGGAGCTGTTTTTT. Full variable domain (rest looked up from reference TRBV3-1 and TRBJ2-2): DTAVSQTPKYLVTQMGNDKSIKCEQNLGHDTMYWYKQDSKKFLKIMFSYNNKELIINETVPNRFSPKSPDKAHLNLHINSLELGDSAVYFCASSPLSTGELFFGEGSRLTVL.